The 21 T cell receptor beta chains reported below all come from one sample, sequenced in a study of immune cell composition in non-small cell lung cancer. Sequencing was performed with immunoSEQ multiplex PCR; in TCRdb, only in-frame clones are kept and a portion is missing. In the table there are 5,100 or so clones, approximately 85% of which are singletons. Sample: lung tumor tissue. These receptors came from a human donor with non-small cell lung cancer.

V is TRBV11-3 and J is TRBJ1-5, with a weak D call TRBD1 (6 bases). The CDR3 totals 15 residues. V was trimmed by 1 base and J by 2 bases, leaving 9 bases between them. The V gene's germline CDR1 is SGHNT and CDR2 YENEEA. The CDR3 DNA follows: TGTGCCAGCAGCTTAGTGTCAGGGGGCAATCAGCCCCAGCATTTT. Its protein is CASSLVSGGNQPQHF.

J is TRBJ2-7 and V is TRBV19, with 12 bases matching TRBD2. Germline CDR1 is LNHDA and CDR2 is SQIVND (reference sequence). J lost 6 bases, V lost 8 bases, and 8 bases had no gene match. The CDR3 loop spans 14 amino acids. This chain's CDR3 is CASSLAGGKGEQYF. The CDR3 coding sequence is TGTGCCAGTTCCCTAGCGGGAGGGAAGGGCGAGCAGTACTTC.

V usage is TRBV5-1 and J usage is TRBJ2-3, with 7 bases aligning to TRBD2. The germline V gene encodes CDR1 SGHRS and CDR2 YFSETQ. V lost 4 bases and J lost 2; bases outside the gene matches: 7. The CDR3 totals 15 residues. CDR3 DNA: TGCGCCAGCAGCCCCGGGGGGATCCACACAGATACGCAGTATTTT. It encodes CASSPGGIHTDTQYF.

CDR3 DNA sequence: TGTGCCAGCAGCTTAGCGGGGGGTGAAAAACTGTTTTTT. It yields the protein CASSLAGGEKLFF. The V gene is TRBV7-9, the J gene TRBJ1-4, with D perhaps matching TRBD1 (5 bases). With 0 bases removed from V and 7 bases from J, the gap between germline ends came to 6 bases. This CDR3 comprises 13 residues. Germline loops: CDR1 SEHNR, CDR2 FQNEAQ (reference sequence). Drawing the rest from reference TRBV7-9 and TRBJ1-4, the complete variable domain is DTGVSQNPRHKITKRGQNVTFRCDPISEHNRLYWYRQTLGQGPEFLTYFQNEAQLEKSRLLSDRFSAERPKGSFSTLEIQRTEQGDSAMYLCASSLAGGEKLFFGSGTQLSVL.

The rearrangement uses TRBV5-1 and TRBJ2-5; perhaps TRBD1 as D (7 bases). V was clipped by 7 bases and J by 5 bases, with 18 bases between them. The germline CDR1 and CDR2 sequences are SGHRS and YFSETQ. This CDR3 comprises 14 residues. CDR3 region: CASGGLGGLETQYF. The CDR3 DNA sequence: TGCGCCAGCGGGGGGTTAGGGGGCTTGGAGACCCAGTACTTC.

The chain combines TRBV2 with TRBJ2-7, with 7 bases aligning to TRBD2. Germline-derived CDR1 and CDR2 are SNHLY and FYNNEI. V lost 7 bases to trimming and J lost 7 bases; unmatched junction nucleotides: 10. The length of the CDR3 is 13 residues. CDR3 bases: TGTGCCAGCATCGGGACTACCAACTGGGAGCAGTACTTC. Translation gives CASIGTTNWEQYF.

This chain links TRBV18 with TRBJ2-1; D possibly corresponds to TRBD2 (6 bases). Germline CDR1 is KGHSH and CDR2 is LQKENI. V dropped 3 bases and J dropped 6 bases, with 15 bases sitting between them. The CDR3 has 15 amino acids. The chain's CDR3 is CASSPGASAGNEQFF. CDR3 nucleotides: TGTGCCAGCTCACCTGGGGCTAGCGCGGGCAATGAGCAGTTCTTC.

The CDR3 nucleotides read TGCGCCAGCAGCGACGACACATTCAATCAGCCCCAGCATTTT. Translated, it gives CASSDDTFNQPQHF. The rearrangement links TRBV4-1 to TRBJ1-5; D remains unclear. Trimming pared 5 bases from V and 3 bases from J, leaving 11 bases between. The length of the CDR3 is 14 residues. In germline, CDR1 is MGHRA, CDR2 YSYEKL.

V usage is TRBV7-8 and J usage is TRBJ2-7; D is possibly TRBD1 (5 bases). The V and J ends lost 3 bases and 0 bases respectively, with 9 bases between them. The CDR3 consists of 14 residues. The V gene's germline CDR1 is SGHVS and CDR2 FQNEAQ. CDR3 nucleotides: TGTGCCAGCAGCTTTCTTCAGGGCTCCTACGAGCAGTACTTC. Translating it yields CASSFLQGSYEQYF.

As DNA, the CDR3 is TGTGCCAGCAGCTTAGATCTCGGACAGGGCTACGAGCAGTACTTC. Translation gives CASSLDLGQGYEQYF. The chain has TRBV11-3 and TRBJ2-7, with 8 bases identical to TRBD1. Germline-derived CDR1 and CDR2 are SGHNT and YENEEA. This CDR3 has 15 amino acids. With 0 bases clipped from V and 3 bases from J, the junction kept 4 bases outside the gene matches.

The genes are TRBV19 and TRBJ2-7; D perhaps matches TRBD1 (6 bases). Trimming pared 5 bases from V and 2 bases from J, leaving 10 bases between. This CDR3 contains 13 residues. Germline V lookup: CDR1 LNHDA, CDR2 SQIVND (reference sequence). The CDR3 DNA follows: TGTGCCAGTAGTCCGGGACATCCCTACGAGCAGTACTTC. Protein product: CASSPGHPYEQYF.

The chain links TRBV10-2 to TRBJ1-2; D gene ambiguous. Per the germline V gene, CDR1 is WSHSY and CDR2 is SAAADI. V was pared by 6 bases and J by 2 bases, with 10 bases between. The CDR3 is made up of 13 amino acids. CDR3 protein: CASRQTDNYGYTF. Written as DNA, the CDR3 is TGCGCCAGCAGACAAACAGACAACTATGGCTACACCTTC.

This sequence joins TRBV11-3 and TRBJ2-7; 9 bases line up with TRBD2. Unmatched junction bases numbered 4, after V lost 1 base and J lost 0 bases. The CDR3 has 16 residues. CDR1 is SGHNT, CDR2 YENEEA, per germline. CDR3 region: CASSLVAGVLSYEQYF. The CDR3, as DNA: TGTGCCAGCAGCTTAGTAGCGGGAGTCCTCTCCTACGAGCAGTACTTC.

In its sample, this clone was seen once. The rearrangement links TRBV18 to TRBJ1-5; weak D call: TRBD1 (5 bases). Germline CDR1 KGHSH, CDR2 LQKENI. The ends were cut back, 6 bases at V and 3 bases at J, with 12 bases in the middle. This CDR3 has 14 amino acids. CDR3 in DNA: TGTGCCAGCTCCCAGGGAGGGGACAATCAGCCCCAGCATTTT. Translation gives CASSQGGDNQPQHF.

The chain has TRBV7-3 and TRBJ2-3; 7 bases are shared with TRBD2. The junction had 4 bases not matched to a gene; V was cut back by 1 base and J by 0 bases. Germline CDR1 reads SGHTA; CDR2 reads FQGTGA. The CDR3 length is 16 residues. The CDR3 coding sequence is TGTGCCAGCAGCTTAATCGTTAGCGGGAGCACAGATACGCAGTATTTT. It translates to CASSLIVSGSTDTQYF.

The rearrangement links TRBV23-1 to TRBJ2-7; 9 positions match TRBD1. TRBV23-1 is designated an ORF whose function remains uncertain. CDR3 length: 16 residues. V trimming: 3 bases; J trimming: 3 bases; junction bases outside the gene matches: 9. The DNA of the CDR3 is TGCGCCAGCAGTCAGGCCGGGACAGGGTTCCTCTACGAGCAGTACTTC. Translated: CASSQAGTGFLYEQYF.

The chain joins TRBV9 to TRBJ2-2, with TRBD1 as a possible D gene (6 bases). The CDR3 extends over 14 amino acids. CDR1 and CDR2 (germline): SGDLS, YYNGEE. Trimming removed 5 bases at V and 2 bases at J, with 10 bases between. The CDR3 bases are TGTGCCAGCAGACAACAGGGCAACACCGGGGAGCTGTTTTTT. Translation: CASRQQGNTGELFF.

The chain combines TRBV5-1 with TRBJ2-4, with D possibly TRBD1 on 5 matching bases. Trimming stripped 0 bases from V and 5 bases from J, with 12 bases between. CDR1 is SGHRS, CDR2 YFSETQ, per germline. The CDR3 has 15 amino acids. CDR3 coding DNA: TGCGCCAGCAGCTTGGGACAGTTATTCCAAAACATTCAGTACTTC. Translation gives CASSLGQLFQNIQYF.

This chain uses TRBV10-3 with TRBJ2-1; no clear D. From germline, CDR1 is ENHRY and CDR2 SYGVKD. V shed 8 bases and J shed 7 bases, with 12 bases lying between them. The CDR3 sequence is 12 residues long. CDR3 region: CAILGRSNEQFF. In DNA, the CDR3 is TGTGCCATCCTAGGCCGGAGTAATGAGCAGTTCTTC.

This rearrangement joins TRBV4-1 to TRBJ1-4; D gene uncertain. V dropped 0 bases and J dropped 8 bases, with 16 bases sitting between them. This CDR3 spans 16 amino acids. The germline CDR1 and CDR2 sequences are MGHRA and YSYEKL. The CDR3 is CASSQDWRGSYEKLFF. The CDR3 nucleotides read TGCGCCAGCAGCCAAGATTGGCGAGGAAGCTACGAAAAACTGTTTTTT.

The V call is TRBV6-5, the J call TRBJ2-1, with 7 bases aligning to TRBD1. The J segment lost 2 bases and the V segment lost 1 base, leaving 5 bases of the junction unmatched. The CDR3 extends over 16 amino acids. Per germline, CDR1 MNHEY and CDR2 SVGAGI. Here the CDR3 reads CASSYYRGQPYNEQFF. CDR3 bases: TGTGCCAGCAGTTACTACAGGGGCCAACCCTACAATGAGCAGTTCTTC.